A single sample is the source of the 15 T cell receptor beta chains below, sequenced in a study of T cells in localized non-small cell lung cancer. Profiled with immunoSEQ multiplex PCR; TCRdb holds only in-frame clones, not every one. The sample contains 10,000 to 15,000 clones, 86% of which appear only once. The sample here was peripheral blood, taken before any cancer treatment. These receptors came from a male donor older than 55 with stage III lung adenocarcinoma.

This clone was picked up one time. The chain carries TRBV29-1 and TRBJ1-1; 9 nucleotides match TRBD1. CDR1 is SQVTM and CDR2 is ANQGSEA in the germline V gene. The CDR3 length is 14 residues. Unmatched junction bases numbered 9, after V lost 4 bases and J lost 6 bases. For the CDR3, the DNA is TGCAGCGTTGCCGGGACAGGGTCGGTTGCTGAAGCTTTCTTT. It translates to CSVAGTGSVAEAFF.

The chain recombines TRBV27 with TRBJ2-7; the D gene could be TRBD1 or TRBD2 (5 bases each). The CDR3 runs to 15 residues. V lost 6 bases, J lost 0 bases, and 15 bases lay in between. Germline CDR1 is MNHEY and CDR2 is SMNVEV (reference sequence). The CDR3 DNA sequence: TGTGCCAGCAGCCCCCTTGGGACGGGCTCCTACGAGCAGTACTTC. It specifies CASSPLGTGSYEQYF.

V usage is TRBV12-5 and J usage is TRBJ1-2; no reliable D call. CDR1 and CDR2 (germline): LGHNT, FRNRAP. V lost 2 bases and J lost 2, with 6 bases in between. The CDR3 is made up of 13 amino acids. The CDR3 here is CASGLSQNYGYTF. The DNA of the CDR3 is TGTGCTAGTGGTTTGAGCCAAAACTATGGCTACACCTTC. Looking up the rest from reference TRBV12-5 and TRBJ1-2 gives the full variable domain: DARVTQTPRHKVTEMGQEVTMRCQPILGHNTVFWYRQTMMQGLELLAYFRNRAPLDDSGMPKDRFSAEMPDATLATLKIQPSEPRDSAVYFCASGLSQNYGYTFGSGTRLTVV.

V and J are TRBV7-8 and TRBJ2-2, with D hard to call. With 5 bases removed from V and 5 bases from J, the gap between germline ends came to 9 bases. The CDR3 is 13 amino acids. Germline V gives CDR1 SGHVS, CDR2 FQNEAQ. The CDR3 region has the DNA TGTGCCAGCAGCATGCCCCTTACCGGGGAGCTGTTTTTT. Its translation: CASSMPLTGELFF.

This chain links TRBV2 with TRBJ2-7; D tentatively fits TRBD1 or TRBD2 (6 bases each). Germline CDR1 and CDR2: SNHLY and FYNNEI. This CDR3 comprises 15 residues. The germline V and J ends were trimmed by 6 bases and 5 bases, with 20 bases remaining between them. Here the CDR3 reads CASRPSRGRLHEQYF. Written as DNA, the CDR3 is TGTGCCAGCAGGCCATCCCGGGGGCGCCTGCACGAGCAGTACTTC.

This clone was counted between two and nine times. V usage is TRBV7-6 and J usage is TRBJ2-5; D might be TRBD2 (5 bases). This CDR3 has 14 amino acids. The germline gives CDR1 SGHVS, CDR2 FNYEAQ. V lost 2 bases and J lost 6, with 13 bases in between. Here the CDR3 DNA reads TGTGCCAGCAGCTTAACCCGAGGGAGTAAGACCCAGTACTTC. It translates to CASSLTRGSKTQYF.

This clone occurred once. This chain links TRBV9 with TRBJ1-6, with D perhaps TRBD1 (5 bases). Germline CDR1 and CDR2: SGDLS and YYNGEE. Trimming took 1 base from V and 13 from J, leaving 15 bases between them. The CDR3 has 14 amino acids. CDR3 DNA: TGTGCCAGCAGCGTAAACCCTTCGGGGGATCCCCTCCACTTT. Translation gives CASSVNPSGDPLHF.

The chain employs TRBV29-1 and TRBJ2-5; 8 nucleotides match TRBD1. The length of the CDR3 is 12 residues. V lost 8 bases and J lost 3; bases outside the gene matches: 5. Germline assignment: CDR1 SQVTM and CDR2 ANQGSEA. CDR3 in amino acids: CSSGQGKETQYF. In DNA, the CDR3 is TGCAGCTCCGGACAGGGAAAAGAGACCCAGTACTTC.

The chain links TRBV5-6 to TRBJ1-1, with TRBD1 as a possible D gene (6 bases). Germline values: CDR1 SGHDT, CDR2 YYEEEE. This CDR3 has 13 residues. V dropped 5 bases and J dropped 1 base, with 9 bases sitting between them. The CDR3 loop is CASRTGQNTEAFF. The CDR3 region has the DNA TGTGCCAGCAGGACAGGTCAGAACACTGAAGCTTTCTTT. The whole variable domain, filled in from reference TRBV5-6 and TRBJ1-1, reads DAGVTQSPTHLIKTRGQQVTLRCSPKSGHDTVSWYQQALGQGPQFIFQYYEEEERQRGNFPDRFSGHQFPNYSSELNVNALLLGDSALYLCASRTGQNTEAFFGQGTRLTVV.

V and J are TRBV27 and TRBJ2-7; D is uncertain. The CDR3 runs to 15 residues. V was shortened by 4 bases and J by 2 bases, with 15 bases between the two germline ends. From germline, CDR1 is MNHEY and CDR2 SMNVEV (reference sequence). CDR3 protein: CASSWGGGFTYEQYF. The CDR3 DNA follows: TGTGCCAGCAGTTGGGGTGGCGGATTCACCTACGAGCAGTACTTC.

The J gene is TRBJ2-7, the V gene TRBV5-4; 7 bases align to TRBD1. The V segment lost 7 bases and the J segment 5 bases; nucleotides outside the gene matches: 9. Germline CDR1 is SGHNT and CDR2 is YYREEE (reference sequence). CDR3 size: 13 residues. CDR3 sequence (DNA): TGTGCCAGCGGTAGACAGGGTGCGGACGAGCAGTACTTC. Translation gives CASGRQGADEQYF.

The chain joins TRBV7-2 to TRBJ1-6; D may be TRBD1 (5 bases). This CDR3 contains 15 residues. The ends were cut back, 5 bases at V and 8 bases at J, with 16 bases in the middle. Germline CDR1 SGHTA, CDR2 FQGNSA. The CDR3 loop reads CASSHQGERDSPLHF. The CDR3 DNA reads TGTGCCAGCAGCCACCAGGGTGAAAGGGATTCACCCCTCCACTTT.

J is TRBJ2-3 and V is TRBV4-1; 9 bases are a match to TRBD2. V gave up 0 bases and J gave up 5 bases; unmatched junction bases: 15. This CDR3 is built from 19 residues. Germline assignment: CDR1 MGHRA and CDR2 YSYEKL. The chain's CDR3 is CASSQDGAGGRFGGDTQYF. CDR3 bases: TGCGCCAGCAGCCAAGATGGCGCGGGGGGGCGGTTCGGAGGAGATACGCAGTATTTT.

The chain carries TRBV4-1 and TRBJ1-1; TRBD1 matches 7 bases. The CDR3 runs to 17 residues. Germline V gene lookup returns CDR1 MGHRA and CDR2 YSYEKL. V shed 2 bases and J 1 base; nucleotides not matched to a gene: 10. In DNA form, the CDR3 reads TGCGCCAGCAGCCAAAGATTAATGTGGACAGGGAACACTGAAGCTTTCTTT. Its protein is CASSQRLMWTGNTEAFF.

This chain connects TRBV7-6 to TRBJ2-1, with TRBD1 matching over 9 bases. Trimming removed 0 bases from V and 7 bases from J; junction bases left unmatched: 10. Germline CDR1 reads SGHVS; CDR2 reads FNYEAQ. The CDR3 runs 17 residues. DNA for the CDR3: TGTGCCAGCAGCTTAGCGTGGAAGGGACAGGGTTTTAATGAGCAGTTCTTC. This gives the protein CASSLAWKGQGFNEQFF.